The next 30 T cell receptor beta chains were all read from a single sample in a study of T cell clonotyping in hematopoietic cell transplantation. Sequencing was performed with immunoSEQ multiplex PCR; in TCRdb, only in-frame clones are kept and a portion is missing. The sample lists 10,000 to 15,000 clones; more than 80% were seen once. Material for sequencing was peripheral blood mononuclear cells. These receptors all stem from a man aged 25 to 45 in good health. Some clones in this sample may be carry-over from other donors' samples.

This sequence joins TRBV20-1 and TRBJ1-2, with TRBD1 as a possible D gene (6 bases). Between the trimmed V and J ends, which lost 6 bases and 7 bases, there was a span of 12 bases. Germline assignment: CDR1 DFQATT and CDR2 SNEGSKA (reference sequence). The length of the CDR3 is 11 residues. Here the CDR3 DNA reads TGCAGTGCAACAGGGTCACCTGGCTACACCTTC. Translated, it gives CSATGSPGYTF.

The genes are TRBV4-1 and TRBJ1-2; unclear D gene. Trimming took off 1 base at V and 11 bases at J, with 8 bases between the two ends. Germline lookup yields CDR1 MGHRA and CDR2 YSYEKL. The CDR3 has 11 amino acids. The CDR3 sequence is CASSQGLEYTF. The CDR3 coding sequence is TGCGCCAGCAGCCAAGGCCTGGAATACACCTTC.

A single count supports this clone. The CDR3 spells CASTLLKPGTGGLNYGYTF. The CDR3 DNA reads as TGTGCCAGCACCCTATTGAAGCCCGGGACAGGGGGTCTTAACTATGGCTACACCTTC. The chain is built from TRBV28 and TRBJ1-2, with 11 bases fitting TRBD1. The CDR3 sequence is 19 residues long. Trimming removed 7 bases from V and 1 base from J; junction bases left unmatched: 17. From germline, CDR1 is MDHEN and CDR2 SYDVKM.

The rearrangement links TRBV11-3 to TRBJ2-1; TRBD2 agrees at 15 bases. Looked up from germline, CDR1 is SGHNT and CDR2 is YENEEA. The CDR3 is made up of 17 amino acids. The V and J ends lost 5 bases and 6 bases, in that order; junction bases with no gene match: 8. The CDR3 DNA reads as TGTGCCAGCAGCCCTATCGGGACTAGCGGGAGGTCCAATGAGCAGTTCTTC. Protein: CASSPIGTSGRSNEQFF.

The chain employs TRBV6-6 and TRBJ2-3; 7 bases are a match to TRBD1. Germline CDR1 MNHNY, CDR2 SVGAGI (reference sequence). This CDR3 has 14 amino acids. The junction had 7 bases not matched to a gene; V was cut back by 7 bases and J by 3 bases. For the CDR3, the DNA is TGTGCCAGCATTCGGGACAGAGGGACAGATACGCAGTATTTT. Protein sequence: CASIRDRGTDTQYF.

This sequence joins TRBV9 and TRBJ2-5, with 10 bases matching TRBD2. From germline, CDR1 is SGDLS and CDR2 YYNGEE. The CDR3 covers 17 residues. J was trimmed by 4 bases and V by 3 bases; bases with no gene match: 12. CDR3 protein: CASSAGVAGGGRETQYF. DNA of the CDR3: TGTGCCAGCAGCGCAGGAGTAGCGGGAGGAGGGCGAGAGACCCAGTACTTC.

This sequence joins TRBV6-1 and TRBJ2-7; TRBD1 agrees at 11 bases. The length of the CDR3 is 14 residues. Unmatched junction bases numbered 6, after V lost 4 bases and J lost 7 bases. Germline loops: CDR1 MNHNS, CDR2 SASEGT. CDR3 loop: CASSGGQGAWEQYF. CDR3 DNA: TGTGCCAGCAGTGGCGGACAGGGGGCTTGGGAGCAGTACTTC.

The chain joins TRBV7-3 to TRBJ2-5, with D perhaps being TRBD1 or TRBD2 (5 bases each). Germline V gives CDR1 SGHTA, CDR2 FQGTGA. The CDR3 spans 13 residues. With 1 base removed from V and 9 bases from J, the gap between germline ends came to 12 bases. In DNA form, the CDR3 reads TGTGCCAGCAGCTTAAGGCAGGGAGCCTCCCAGTACTTC. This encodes CASSLRQGASQYF.

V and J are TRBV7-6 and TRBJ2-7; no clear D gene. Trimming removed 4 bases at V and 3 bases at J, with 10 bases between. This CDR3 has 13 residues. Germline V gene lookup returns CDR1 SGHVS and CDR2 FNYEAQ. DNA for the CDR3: TGTGCCAGCAGCTCGGAGCCCGGCTACGAGCAGTACTTC. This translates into CASSSEPGYEQYF.

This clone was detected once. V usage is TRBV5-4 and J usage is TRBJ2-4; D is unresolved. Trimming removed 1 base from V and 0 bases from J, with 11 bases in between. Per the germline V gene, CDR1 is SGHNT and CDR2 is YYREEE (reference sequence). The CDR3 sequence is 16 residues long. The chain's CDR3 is CASSLKTSLAKNIQYF. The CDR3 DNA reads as TGTGCCAGCAGCTTGAAGACTTCCCTAGCCAAAAACATTCAGTACTTC. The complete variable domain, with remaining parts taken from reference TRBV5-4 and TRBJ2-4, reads ETGVTQSPTHLIKTRGQQVTLRCSSQSGHNTVSWYQQALGQGPQFIFQYYREEENGRGNFPPRFSGLQFPNYSSELNVNALELDDSALYLCASSLKTSLAKNIQYFGAGTRLSVL.

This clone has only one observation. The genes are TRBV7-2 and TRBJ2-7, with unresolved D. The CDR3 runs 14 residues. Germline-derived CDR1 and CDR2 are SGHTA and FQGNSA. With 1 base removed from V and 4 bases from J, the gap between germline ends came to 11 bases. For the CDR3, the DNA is TGTGCCAGCAGCTTAGAGGGTACCAGGTACGAGCAGTACTTC. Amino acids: CASSLEGTRYEQYF.

This CDR3 is CASSEASYNEQFF. DNA of the CDR3: TGTGCCAGCAGTGAAGCGTCCTACAATGAGCAGTTCTTC. This sequence joins TRBV6-1 and TRBJ2-1, with no clear D. Germline loops: CDR1 MNHNS, CDR2 SASEGT. This CDR3 has 13 residues. Trimming stripped 0 bases from V and 1 base from J, with 1 base between.

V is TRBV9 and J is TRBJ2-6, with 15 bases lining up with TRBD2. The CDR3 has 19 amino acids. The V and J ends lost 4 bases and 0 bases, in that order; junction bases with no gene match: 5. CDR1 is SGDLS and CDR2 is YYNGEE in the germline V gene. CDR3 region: CASSPRTSGGASGANVLTF. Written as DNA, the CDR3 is TGTGCCAGCAGCCCCCGGACTAGCGGGGGGGCCTCTGGGGCCAACGTCCTGACTTTC.

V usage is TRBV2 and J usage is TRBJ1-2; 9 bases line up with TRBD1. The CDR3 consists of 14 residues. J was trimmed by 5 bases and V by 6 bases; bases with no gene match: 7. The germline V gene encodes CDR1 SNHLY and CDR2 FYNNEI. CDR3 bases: TGTGCCAGCAGAATCACAGGGGGCGCTTATGGCTACACCTTC. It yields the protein CASRITGGAYGYTF.

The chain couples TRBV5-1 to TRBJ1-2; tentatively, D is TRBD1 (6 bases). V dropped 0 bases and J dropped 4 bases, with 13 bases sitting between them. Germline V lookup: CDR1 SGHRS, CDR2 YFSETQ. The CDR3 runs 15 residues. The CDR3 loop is CASSLESGVVYGYTF. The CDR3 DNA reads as TGCGCCAGCAGCTTGGAGTCAGGGGTGGTCTATGGCTACACCTTC.

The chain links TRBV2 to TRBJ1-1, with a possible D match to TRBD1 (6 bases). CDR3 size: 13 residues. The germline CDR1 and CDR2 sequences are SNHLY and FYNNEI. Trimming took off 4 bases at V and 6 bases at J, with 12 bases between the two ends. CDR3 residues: CASSADSGAEAFF. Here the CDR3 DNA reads TGTGCCAGCAGTGCGGACAGTGGGGCTGAAGCTTTCTTT. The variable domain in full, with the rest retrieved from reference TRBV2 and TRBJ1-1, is EPEVTQTPSHQVTQMGQEVILRCVPISNHLYFYWYRQILGQKVEFLVSFYNNEISEKSEIFDDQFSVERPDGSNFTLKIRSTKLEDSAMYFCASSADSGAEAFFGQGTRLTVV.

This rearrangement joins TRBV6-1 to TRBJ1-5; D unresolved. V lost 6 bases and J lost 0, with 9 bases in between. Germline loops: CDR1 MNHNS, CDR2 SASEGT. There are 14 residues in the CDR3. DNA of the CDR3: TGTGCCAGCAGCGTGGACGATAGCAATCAGCCCCAGCATTTT. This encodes CASSVDDSNQPQHF.

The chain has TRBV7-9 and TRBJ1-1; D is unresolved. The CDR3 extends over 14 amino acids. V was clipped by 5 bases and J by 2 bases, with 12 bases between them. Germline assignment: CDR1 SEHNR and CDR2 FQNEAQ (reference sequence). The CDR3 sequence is CASSLQISNTEAFF. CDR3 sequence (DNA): TGTGCCAGCAGCCTACAGATTTCCAACACTGAAGCTTTCTTT. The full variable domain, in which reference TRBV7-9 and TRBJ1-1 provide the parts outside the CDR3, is DTGVSQNPRHKITKRGQNVTFRCDPISEHNRLYWYRQTLGQGPEFLTYFQNEAQLEKSRLLSDRFSAERPKGSFSTLEIQRTEQGDSAMYLCASSLQISNTEAFFGQGTRLTVV.

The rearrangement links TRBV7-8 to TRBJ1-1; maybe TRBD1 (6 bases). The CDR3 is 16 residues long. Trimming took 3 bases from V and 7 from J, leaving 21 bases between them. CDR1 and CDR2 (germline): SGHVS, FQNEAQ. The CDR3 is CASSLANEWGHLEAFF. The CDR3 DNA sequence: TGTGCCAGCAGCTTGGCCAATGAATGGGGACACCTTGAAGCTTTCTTT.

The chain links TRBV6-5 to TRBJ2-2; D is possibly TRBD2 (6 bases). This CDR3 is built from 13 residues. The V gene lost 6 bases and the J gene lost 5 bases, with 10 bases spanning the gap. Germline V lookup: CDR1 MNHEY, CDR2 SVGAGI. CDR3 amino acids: CASRGGRTGELFF. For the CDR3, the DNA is TGTGCCAGCAGGGGGGGTAGGACCGGGGAGCTGTTTTTT.

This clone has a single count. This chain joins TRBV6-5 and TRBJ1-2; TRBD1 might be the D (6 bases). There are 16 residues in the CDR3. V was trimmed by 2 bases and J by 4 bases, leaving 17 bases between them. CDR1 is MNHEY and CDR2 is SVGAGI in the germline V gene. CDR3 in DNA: TGTGCCAGCAGTTACGGTGTGGGGCAGGGGATCTATGGCTACACCTTC. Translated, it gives CASSYGVGQGIYGYTF.

CDR3 protein: CASSLRQLSGPGYTF. CDR3 in DNA: TGCGCCAGCAGCTTGAGACAGCTATCGGGGCCTGGCTACACCTTC. The chain uses TRBV5-1 and TRBJ1-2, with D tentatively TRBD1 (5 bases). The CDR3 extends over 15 amino acids. Germline CDR1 reads SGHRS; CDR2 reads YFSETQ. V gave up 1 base and J gave up 7 bases, with 17 bases separating them.

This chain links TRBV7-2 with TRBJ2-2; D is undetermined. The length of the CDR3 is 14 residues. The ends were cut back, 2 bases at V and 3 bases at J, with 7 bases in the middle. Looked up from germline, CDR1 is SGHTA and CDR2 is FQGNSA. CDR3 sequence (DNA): TGTGCCAGCAGCTTACCTCTTGACACCGGGGAGCTGTTTTTT. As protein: CASSLPLDTGELFF.

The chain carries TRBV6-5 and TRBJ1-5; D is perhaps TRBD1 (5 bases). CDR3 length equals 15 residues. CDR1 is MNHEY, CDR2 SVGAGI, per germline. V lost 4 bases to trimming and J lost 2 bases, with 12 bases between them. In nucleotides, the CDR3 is TGTGCCAGCAGTTCTGCAGGGATGGGCAATCAGCCCCAGCATTTT. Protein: CASSSAGMGNQPQHF.

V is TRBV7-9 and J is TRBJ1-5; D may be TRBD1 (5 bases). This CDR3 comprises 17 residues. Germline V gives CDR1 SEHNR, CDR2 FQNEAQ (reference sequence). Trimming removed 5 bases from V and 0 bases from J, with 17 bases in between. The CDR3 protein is CASSHSTVIRSNQPQHF. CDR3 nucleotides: TGTGCCAGCAGCCACTCGACAGTAATACGTAGCAATCAGCCCCAGCATTTT.

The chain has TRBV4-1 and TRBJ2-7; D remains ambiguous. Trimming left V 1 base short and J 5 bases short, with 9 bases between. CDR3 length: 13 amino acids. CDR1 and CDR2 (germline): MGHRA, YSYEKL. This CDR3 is CASSQVRHNEQYF. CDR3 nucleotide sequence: TGCGCCAGCAGCCAAGTGAGACACAACGAGCAGTACTTC.

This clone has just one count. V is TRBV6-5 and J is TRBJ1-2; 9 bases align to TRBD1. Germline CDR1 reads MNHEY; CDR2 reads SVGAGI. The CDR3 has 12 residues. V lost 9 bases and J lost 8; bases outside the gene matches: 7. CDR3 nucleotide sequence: TGTGCCAGTATGGACAGGGGCTACGGCTACACCTTC. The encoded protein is CASMDRGYGYTF.

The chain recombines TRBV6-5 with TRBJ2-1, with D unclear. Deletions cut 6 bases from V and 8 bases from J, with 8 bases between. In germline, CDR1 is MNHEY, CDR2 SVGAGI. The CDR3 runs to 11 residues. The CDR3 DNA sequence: TGTGCCAGCAGGAACATCTATGAGCAGTTCTTC. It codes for CASRNIYEQFF.

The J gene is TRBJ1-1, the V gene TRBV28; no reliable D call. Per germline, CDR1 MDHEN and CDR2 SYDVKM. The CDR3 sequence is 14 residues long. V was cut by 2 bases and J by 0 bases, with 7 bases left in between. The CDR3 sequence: CASSLMEVNTEAFF. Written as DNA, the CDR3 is TGTGCCAGCAGTTTAATGGAAGTGAACACTGAAGCTTTCTTT.

CDR3 residues: CASSLKASYEQYF. Written as DNA, the CDR3 is TGTGCCAGCAGCTTGAAGGCCTCCTACGAGCAGTACTTC. The V gene is TRBV5-4, the J gene TRBJ2-7; D gene uncertain. The CDR3 contains 13 residues. Germline V gene lookup returns CDR1 SGHNT and CDR2 YYREEE (reference sequence). V shed 1 base and J shed 0 bases, with 5 bases lying between them.